The clone carrying this T cell receptor (beta chain) was picked up many times. Its antigen is still unknown. Library preparation for TCR beta used quantitative 5'-RACE with molecular barcodes. TCRdb re-analysed the 5' RACE reads in MiXCR, keeping a single row per CDR3 protein. The sample contains some 220,000 distinct CDR3 sequences, 8.2% of which appear only once. The source of the sample is a study of CD8 T cells in ankylosing spondylitis. Germline CDR1 and CDR2: SGHRS and YFSETQ. The CDR3 length is 14 residues. The J segment lost 8 bases and the V segment lost 4 bases, leaving 6 bases of the junction unmatched. Study-wide results and limits: Disease-linked clones were reportedly significantly enriched in matched ankylosing spondylitis synovial fluid.

The sequence was collected from a female donor with ankylosing spondylitis or in good health (not recorded which). The sequenced sample was blood, either unsorted or a sorted T cell fraction (not recorded which). The chain employs TRBV5-1 and TRBJ1-4; 9 bases match TRBD1. The CDR3 DNA sequence: TGCGCCAGCAGCGCCACAGGGGGCAGCGAAAAACTGTTTTTT. Translating it yields CASSATGGSEKLFF.